The clone carrying this T cell receptor beta chain appeared a single time. Clones were sequenced by immunoSEQ multiplex PCR, and TCRdb holds only the in-frame ones, with some missing. Of 13,000 or so clones listed, 82% are singletons. With no exception, relapse followed autologous stem cell transplantation in all patients, and brentuximab vedotin exposure varied. The CDR3 length is 14 residues. Germline V CDR1 and CDR2: MNHNY, SVGAGI (reference sequence). J gave up 5 bases and V 7 bases, and 6 bases lay outside the gene matches. The data were obtained in a study of PD-1 blockade in classical Hodgkin lymphoma.

The chain uses TRBV6-6 and TRBJ2-3; 10 nucleotides align to TRBD1. The sequence was collected from a human donor with classical Hodgkin lymphoma. The sequencing here drew on peripheral blood mononuclear cells (PBMCs), taken at baseline. CDR3 amino acids: CASTPGQGRDTQYF. In DNA form, the CDR3 reads TGTGCCAGCACCCCGGGACAGGGGAGAGATACGCAGTATTTT.